The text below deals with one T cell receptor beta chain. V lost 4 bases and J 5 bases, leaving 14 bases between the germline ends. CDR1 and CDR2 from the germline V gene are KGHDR and SFDVKD. The CDR3 length is 15 residues. The data stem from a study of blood T cell repertoires in COVID-19. Study-wide background: Sites across the United States, Italy and Spain contributed samples from acute and convalescent COVID-19.

Sequencing used immunoSEQ multiplex PCR; TCRdb keeps in-frame clones, though not all of them. The sample has about 150,000 clones; more than 70% are singletons. The origin of this receptor is a man aged 45-65 years with active or convalescent COVID-19. This rearrangement joins TRBV24-1 to TRBJ2-4; D might be TRBD1 (6 bases). The sample taken for sequencing was peripheral blood. Here the CDR3 reads CATSDTGLGENIQYF. The CDR3 coding sequence is TGTGCCACCAGTGACACAGGGTTAGGGGAAAACATTCAGTACTTC.